Listed here is a single T cell receptor (beta chain). What it binds is not known. The sequence runs out 3 residues before the end of the CDR3; the remainder is reconstructed from the germline J gene. This CDR3 contains 15 residues. Per germline, CDR1 SNHLY and CDR2 FYNNEI. V lost 6 bases to trimming and J lost 7 bases; unmatched junction nucleotides: 7. This specimen belongs to a study of Tregs in tolerant kidney transplant recipients. Across the whole study: Related graft donors supplied nonmyeloablative bone marrow transplants, and mixed chimerism was transient.

Produced via immunoSEQ multiplex PCR; TCRdb's table is partial and in-frame only. In total, the table holds fewer than 35,000 clones. Regarding the study as a whole: For some patients, primers changed over time, blocking nucleotide-level comparison.

This TCR derives from a human donor who received a combined kidney and bone marrow transplant. Sample: CD8+ T cells from blood, taken before the transplant. The gene calls are TRBV2 and TRBJ1-6; TRBD1 aligns across 9 bases. The CDR3 sequence: CASRERTGVNSPLHF. CDR3 bases read: TGTGCCAGCAGAGAGCGGACAGGGGTAAATTCACCC.